This T cell receptor beta chain derives from a study of cytomegalovirus exposure and HLA in healthy donors. Overall study context: A subsequent analysis reported that the roughly 120 validation repertoires were produced on the same platform that had also been used for the approximately 700 first-cohort repertoires.

The CDR3 has 13 amino acids. CDR1 is GTSNPN and CDR2 is SVGIG in the germline V gene (reference sequence). With 2 bases clipped from V and 14 bases from J, the junction kept 11 bases outside the gene matches. Of note for this clone: Antigen: not known.

Only in-frame clones appear in the TCRdb table, and some are missing; sequencing was by immunoSEQ multiplex PCR. The sample comprises 150,000 to 200,000 clones, about three quarters of which are singletons, and over 0.95% rests with the top ten. The study, taken as a whole, reports: In vitro assays verified that three CMV-associated chains recognized CMV antigens specifically.

What was sequenced was PBMCs. The chain combines TRBV30 with TRBJ1-4; 7 bases map to TRBD1. The source of this sequence is a woman aged 30 to 39 in good health and CMV-seronegative. The DNA of the CDR3 is TGTGCCTGGAGTCGGGACAGATCGTATCAGCTGTTTTTT. Amino acid sequence: CAWSRDRSYQLFF.